The sequence of this TCR beta chain was determined in a study of CD8 T cells in ankylosing spondylitis. Of note for this clonotype: Its antigen is unidentified.

General observations from the study: The study identified a TCR beta motif of under ten highly homologous variants that appeared characteristic of ankylosing spondylitis blood. The study looked at matched synovial fluid samples from ankylosing spondylitis patients. Disease-linked clones were reported to be significantly enriched there.

MiXCR, run by TCRdb on the 5' RACE reads, gives a single entry per CDR3 protein. The profile shows more than 5,000 distinct CDR3 sequences, approximately 2.3% of them singletons. The sequence was obtained from a male donor with ankylosing spondylitis or in good health (not recorded which). Sequencing used blood, either unsorted or a sorted T cell fraction (not recorded which).

For the CDR3, the DNA is TGTGCCAGCAGCATAGGGGGACAGGGGGACGAGCAGTACTTC. It yields the protein CASSIGGQGDEQYF. The chain couples TRBV9 to TRBJ2-7, with 11 bases matching TRBD1. J lost 5 bases, V lost 4 bases, and 5 bases had no gene match. The germline CDR1 and CDR2 sequences are SGDLS and YYNGEE. This CDR3 has 14 residues.